A selection of T cell receptor beta chains follows, all from one sample in a study of a mutant IDH1 vaccine in newly diagnosed glioma. The method was immunoSEQ multiplex PCR; TCRdb's version includes in-frame clones alone and lacks a portion of them. The table includes 52,000 or so clones, roughly 82% detected once. For these receptors, no antigen is known. The source material was PBMCs, sampled from a glioma patient whose treatment included an IDH1 peptide vaccine. The source is a woman younger than 35 with glioma. Some clones in this sample may be carry-over from other donors' samples. Both conserved end residues are part of each CDR3. The D gene is left open where the match is weak. Only part of the rows carry a size: once, few, many, or a class if the clone is expanded.

>TRBV10-3|TRBJ2-7|TRBD2|NA
TGTGCCATCAGTGGTACTAGCGGGTCTTACGAGCAGTACTTC
CAISGTSGSYEQYF
>TRBV10-3|TRBJ1-5|TRBD1|NA
TGTGCCATCAGCGCACTGGGACAGATTAATCAGCCCCAGCATTTT
CAISALGQINQPQHF
>TRBV19|TRBJ2-7|NA|NA
TGTGCCAGTAGTATATTTGGCTCCTACGAGCAGTACTTC
CASSIFGSYEQYF
>TRBV6-1|TRBJ1-2|TRBD1|NA
TGTGCCAGCAGTGCCGATCCAGGGGGTGGCTACACCTTC
CASSADPGGGYTF
>TRBV4-1|TRBJ1-1|NA|NA
TGCGCCAGCAGCCGAGGGGACACTGAAGCTTTCTTT
CASSRGDTEAFF
>TRBV19|TRBJ1-5|NA|NA
TGTGCCAGTAGTATCTTGGAGGGGATAAATCAGCCCCAGCATTTT
CASSILEGINQPQHF
>TRBV7-8|TRBJ1-2|TRBD1|NA
TGTGCCAGCATCCTCGAAGGCGGGACAGGGGGTTTTGGTAATTATGGCTACACCTTC
CASILEGGTGGFGNYGYTF
>TRBV29-1|TRBJ1-5|NA|few
TGCAGCGCTAAGGGTGGGCCCAATCAGCCCCAGCATTTT
CSAKGGPNQPQHF
>TRBV30|TRBJ2-1|NA|NA
TGTGCCTGGAGTGTGGCGGGCCGCTTGACGGGCTCCTACAATGAGCAGTTCTTC
CAWSVAGRLTGSYNEQFF
>TRBV6-6|TRBJ1-6|TRBD1|NA
TGTGCCAGCACCGGGGGACAGATAAATTCACCCCTCCACTTT
CASTGGQINSPLHF
>TRBV23-1|TRBJ1-5|TRBD1|NA
TGCGCCAGCGCTCCATCCCGGGACAGGGAAGACCCTAATCAGCCCCAGCATTTT
CASAPSRDREDPNQPQHF
>TRBV7-9|TRBJ1-4|TRBD1|NA
TGTGCCAGCAGCGCAACAGGGGGATCTAATGAAAAACTGTTTTTT
CASSATGGSNEKLFF
>TRBV28|TRBJ2-7|TRBD2|NA
TGTGCCAGCAGTTTTTTCGCGGGAGGGTACGAGCAGTACTTC
CASSFFAGGYEQYF
>TRBV4-2|TRBJ2-4|NA|NA
TGTGCCAGCAGCCAAGATCATGGGGGGCGAGGAAACATTCAGTACTTC
CASSQDHGGRGNIQYF
>TRBV5-1|TRBJ2-5|NA|NA
TGCGCCAGCAGCTTTTTAGGTCAGTTGGCCCAGTACTTC
CASSFLGQLAQYF
>TRBV9|TRBJ2-1|NA|NA
TGTGCCAGCAGCGTCGGCGGTGGCGGTGAGCAGTTCTTC
CASSVGGGGEQFF
>TRBV6-6|TRBJ2-6|NA|NA
TGTGCCAGCAGGCCAGGAGGCTCTGGGGCCAACGTCCTGACTTTC
CASRPGGSGANVLTF
>TRBV5-4|TRBJ1-2|NA|NA
TGTGCCAGCAGCTTGGAGATCCCTGTTAACTATGGCTACACCTTC
CASSLEIPVNYGYTF
>TRBV7-9|TRBJ2-6|TRBD2|few
TGTGCCAGCAGCCATGGACTAGCGGGGGTGAGCTCTGGGGCCAACGTCCTGACTTTC
CASSHGLAGVSSGANVLTF
>TRBV9|TRBJ1-1|NA|NA
TGTGCCAGCAGCGTAGGCCCCACAGGCGGCGGCACTGAAGCTTTCTTT
CASSVGPTGGGTEAFF
>TRBV6-5|TRBJ1-5|TRBD1|NA
TGTGCCAGCAGAGGACAGGGAGGTCAGCCCCAGCATTTT
CASRGQGGQPQHF
>TRBV5-6|TRBJ1-5|NA|once
TGTGCCAGCAGCTTCAGGGGCAGCCACAATCAGCCCCAGCATTTT
CASSFRGSHNQPQHF
>TRBV4-3|TRBJ2-5|NA|NA
TGCGCCAGCAGCCCGCGGGGAGGGGGAGAGACCCAGTACTTC
CASSPRGGGETQYF
>TRBV7-8|TRBJ1-2|NA|NA
TGTGCCAGCAGCGACCAGCTAGTCTATGGCTACACCTTC
CASSDQLVYGYTF
>TRBV27|TRBJ1-2|TRBD1|NA
TGTGCCAGCAGTTTATCCAGGGGGCTCCTTCCTAACTATGGCTACACCTTC
CASSLSRGLLPNYGYTF
>TRBV5-8|TRBJ2-7|NA|NA
TGTGCCAGCAGCTTGGGGGTTGAGGTCTCCTACGAGCAGTACTTC
CASSLGVEVSYEQYF
>TRBV7-2|TRBJ1-1|NA|NA
TGTGCCAGCAGTTTCAGGGGGAACACTGAAGCTTTCTTT
CASSFRGNTEAFF
>TRBV11-2|TRBJ2-7|TRBD1|NA
TGTGCCAGCAGCTCTAGGGACAGGGGCTCAGTAAGGTTGCGGTACTTC
CASSSRDRGSVRLRYF
>TRBV19|TRBJ1-2|NA|NA
TGTGCCAGTTCTTTGCGGGGAGGCTATGGCTACACCTTC
CASSLRGGYGYTF
>TRBV5-1|TRBJ2-7|NA|NA
TGCGCCAGCAGCTTGGGGACTTCCCTCGACGAGCAGTACTTC
CASSLGTSLDEQYF
>TRBV6-1|TRBJ1-1|NA|NA
TGTGCCACAGGGGAGGGCTTTGAAGCTTTCTTT
CATGEGFEAFF
>TRBV7-9|TRBJ2-7|NA|NA
TGTGCCAGCAGCCCTCCCCCGGCCCTCCAATACGAGCAGTACTTC
CASSPPPALQYEQYF
>TRBV6-5|TRBJ2-7|NA|NA
TGTGCCAGAGGTCCAGGGGCTGAATCCTACGAGCAGTACTTC
CARGPGAESYEQYF
>TRBV30|TRBJ2-1|NA|NA
TGTGCCTGCGGGTCGGAGCAGTTCTTC
CACGSEQFF
>TRBV30|TRBJ1-2|NA|NA
TGTGCCTGGAGTGTCGGGGGGAGAGCTAACTATGGCTACACCTTC
CAWSVGGRANYGYTF